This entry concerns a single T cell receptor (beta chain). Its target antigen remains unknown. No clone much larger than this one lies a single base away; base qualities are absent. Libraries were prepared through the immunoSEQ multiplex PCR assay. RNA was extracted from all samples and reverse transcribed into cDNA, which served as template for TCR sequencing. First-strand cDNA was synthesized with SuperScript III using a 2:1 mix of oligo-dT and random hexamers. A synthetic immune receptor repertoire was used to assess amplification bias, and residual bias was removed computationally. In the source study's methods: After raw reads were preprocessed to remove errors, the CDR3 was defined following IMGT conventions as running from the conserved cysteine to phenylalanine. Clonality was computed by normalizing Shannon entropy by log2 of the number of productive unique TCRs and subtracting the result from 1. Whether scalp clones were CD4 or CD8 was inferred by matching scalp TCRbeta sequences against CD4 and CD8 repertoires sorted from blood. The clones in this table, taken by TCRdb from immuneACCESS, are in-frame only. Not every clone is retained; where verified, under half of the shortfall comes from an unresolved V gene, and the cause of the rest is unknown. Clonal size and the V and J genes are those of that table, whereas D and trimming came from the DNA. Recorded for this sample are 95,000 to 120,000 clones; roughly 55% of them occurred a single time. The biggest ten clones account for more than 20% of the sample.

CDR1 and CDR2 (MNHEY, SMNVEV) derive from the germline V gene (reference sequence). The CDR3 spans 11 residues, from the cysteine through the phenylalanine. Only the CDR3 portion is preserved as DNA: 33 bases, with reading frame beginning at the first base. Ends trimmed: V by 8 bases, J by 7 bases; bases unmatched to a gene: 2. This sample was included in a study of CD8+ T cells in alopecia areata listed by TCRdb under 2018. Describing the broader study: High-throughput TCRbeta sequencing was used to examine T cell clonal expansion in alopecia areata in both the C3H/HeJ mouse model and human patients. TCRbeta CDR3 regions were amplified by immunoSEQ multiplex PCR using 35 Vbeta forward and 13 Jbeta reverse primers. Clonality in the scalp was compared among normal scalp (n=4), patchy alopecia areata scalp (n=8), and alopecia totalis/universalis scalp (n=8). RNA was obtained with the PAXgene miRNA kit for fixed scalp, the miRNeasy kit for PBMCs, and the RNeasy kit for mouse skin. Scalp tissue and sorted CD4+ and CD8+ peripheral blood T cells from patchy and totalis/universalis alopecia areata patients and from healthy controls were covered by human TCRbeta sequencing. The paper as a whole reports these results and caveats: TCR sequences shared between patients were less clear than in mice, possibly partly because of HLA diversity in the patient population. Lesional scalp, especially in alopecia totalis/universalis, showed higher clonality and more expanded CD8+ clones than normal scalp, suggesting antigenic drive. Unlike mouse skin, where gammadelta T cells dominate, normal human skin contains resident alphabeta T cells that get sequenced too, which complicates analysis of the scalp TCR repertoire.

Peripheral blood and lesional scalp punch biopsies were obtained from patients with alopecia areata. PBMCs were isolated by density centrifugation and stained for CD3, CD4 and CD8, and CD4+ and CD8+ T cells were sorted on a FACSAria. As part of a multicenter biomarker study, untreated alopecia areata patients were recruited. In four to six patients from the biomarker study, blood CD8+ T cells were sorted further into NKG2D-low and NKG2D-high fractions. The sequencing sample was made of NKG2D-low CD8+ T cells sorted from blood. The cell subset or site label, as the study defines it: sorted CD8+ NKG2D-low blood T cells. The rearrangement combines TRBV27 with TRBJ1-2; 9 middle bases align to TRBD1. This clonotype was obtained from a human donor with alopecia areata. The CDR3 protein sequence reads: CASGDRAGYTF. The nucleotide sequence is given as TGTGCCAGCGGGGACAGGGCTGGCTACACCTTC.